This T cell receptor beta chain was recorded in a study of molecular identifiers for immune sequencing clone quantification. Study results and caveats: With a barcode shared among identical TCR molecules, highly expanded clone sizes could be underestimated.

Library preparation followed earlier protocols using designated TCR primers. One entry per CDR3 protein, called by TCRdb with MiXCR from the PCR reads. The profile shows about 70,000 distinct CDR3 sequences, about 18% of them singletons. This clonotype showed up just a few times. Antigen specificity is unknown. Deletions cut 6 bases from V and 2 bases from J, with 17 bases between. The germline CDR1 and CDR2 sequences are MNHEY and SMNVEV (reference sequence). The CDR3 has 15 residues. The sequenced sample consisted of naive CD8+ T cells from blood, with Jurkat cell RNA spiked in. Subset defined: FACS-sorted CD8+CD4-CCR7+CD45RA+ naive T cells. The J gene is TRBJ2-7, the V gene TRBV27; no clear D. This TCR derives from a human donor in good health. Some libraries in this study had Jurkat cell RNA spiked in. The CDR3 DNA reads as TGTGCCAGCAGACCCTCTACAGCGCTTGCCTACGAGCAGTACTTC. Protein sequence: CASRPSTALAYEQYF.